This T cell receptor (beta chain) is from a study of cytomegalovirus exposure and HLA in healthy donors. General study points: The number of N-insertions in an Asian-associated ancestry cluster was reportedly below the roughly 620-donor mean in a later analysis.

This clone has just a few counts. The antigen is unknown. Both 60 Vbeta primers and 13 Jbeta primers went into the PCR. Clones were read by immunoSEQ multiplex PCR, and TCRdb kept only the in-frame ones, dropping some. The table lists about 120,000 clones, about 74% of them singletons. Germline assignment: CDR1 SGHRS and CDR2 YFSETQ. The junction had 8 bases not matched to a gene; V was cut back by 3 bases and J by 5 bases. The CDR3 covers 16 residues. This chain joins TRBV5-1 and TRBJ2-3; 11 bases fit TRBD2. Sequencing was carried out using PBMCs. The TCR originated in a middle-aged woman in good health and CMV-seropositive. CDR3 in amino acids: CASSSLLAGGGDTQYF. The CDR3 nucleotides are TGCGCCAGCAGCTCCCTTTTAGCGGGGGGGGGAGATACGCAGTATTTT.